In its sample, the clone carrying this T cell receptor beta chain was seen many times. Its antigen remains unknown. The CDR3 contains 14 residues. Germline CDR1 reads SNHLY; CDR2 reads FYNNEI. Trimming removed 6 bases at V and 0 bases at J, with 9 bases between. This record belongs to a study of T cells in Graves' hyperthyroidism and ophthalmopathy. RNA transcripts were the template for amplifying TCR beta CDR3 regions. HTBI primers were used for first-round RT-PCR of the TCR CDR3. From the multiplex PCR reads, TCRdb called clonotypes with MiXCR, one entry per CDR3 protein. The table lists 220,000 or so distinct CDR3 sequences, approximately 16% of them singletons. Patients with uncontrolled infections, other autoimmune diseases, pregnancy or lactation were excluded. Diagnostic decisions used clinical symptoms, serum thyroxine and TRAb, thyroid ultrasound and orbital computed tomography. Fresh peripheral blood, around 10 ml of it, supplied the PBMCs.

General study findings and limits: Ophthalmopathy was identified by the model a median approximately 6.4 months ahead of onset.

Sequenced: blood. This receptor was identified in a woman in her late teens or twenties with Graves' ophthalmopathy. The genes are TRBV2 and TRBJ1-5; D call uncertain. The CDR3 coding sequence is TGTGCCAGCAGCGCGGACGGTAGCAATCAGCCCCAGCATTTT. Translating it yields CASSADGSNQPQHF. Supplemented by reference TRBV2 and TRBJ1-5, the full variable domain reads EPEVTQTPSHQVTQMGQEVILRCVPISNHLYFYWYRQILGQKVEFLVSFYNNEISEKSEIFDDQFSVERPDGSNFTLKIRSTKLEDSAMYFCASSADGSNQPQHFGDGTRLSIL.